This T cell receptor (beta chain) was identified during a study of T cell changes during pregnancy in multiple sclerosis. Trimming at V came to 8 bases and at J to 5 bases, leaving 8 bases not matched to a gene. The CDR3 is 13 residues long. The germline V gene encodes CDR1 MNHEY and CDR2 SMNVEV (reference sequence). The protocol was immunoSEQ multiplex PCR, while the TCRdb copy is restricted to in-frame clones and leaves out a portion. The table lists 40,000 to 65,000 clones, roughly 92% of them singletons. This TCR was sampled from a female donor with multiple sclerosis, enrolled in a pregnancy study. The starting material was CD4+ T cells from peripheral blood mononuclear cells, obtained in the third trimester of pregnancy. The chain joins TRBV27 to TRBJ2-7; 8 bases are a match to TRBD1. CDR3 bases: TGTGCCAGCCGCCAGGGGGCGTTTGACGAGCAGTACTTC. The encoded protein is CASRQGAFDEQYF.